These 9 T cell receptor beta chains came from one sample sequenced in a study of blood T cell repertoires in COVID-19. Profiled with immunoSEQ multiplex PCR; TCRdb holds only in-frame clones, not every one. The sample lists 53,000 or so clones, approximately 82% occurring once. Sequenced: peripheral blood. These receptors all stem from a human donor in a cohort sampled during active COVID-19.

The chain combines TRBV19 with TRBJ1-2; D gene unclear. The V end was cut by 6 bases, the J end by 0 bases, with 17 bases between. The CDR3 covers 16 residues. CDR1 and CDR2 (germline): LNHDA, SQIVND (reference sequence). The CDR3 protein is CASSPSKAISNYGYTF. CDR3 coding DNA: TGTGCCAGTAGCCCCAGTAAAGCGATTTCTAACTATGGCTACACCTTC.

The chain employs TRBV12-3 or TRBV12-4 and TRBJ1-1; D is ambiguous. This CDR3 spans 11 amino acids. With 6 bases removed from V and 5 bases from J, the gap between germline ends came to 7 bases. The CDR3 here is CASRARTEAFF. CDR3 DNA sequence: TGTGCCAGCAGGGCGCGGACTGAAGCTTTCTTT.

The rearrangement joins TRBV23-1 to TRBJ1-1, with 7 bases fitting TRBD1. TRBV23-1 is filed as an ORF, its function uncertain. With V trimmed by 8 bases and J by 0 bases, 18 bases remained unmatched. This CDR3 has 18 amino acids. The CDR3 is CASRTLPRGIVVNTEAFF. The CDR3 DNA sequence: TGCGCCAGCCGAACCCTACCCAGGGGGATTGTGGTGAACACTGAAGCTTTCTTT.

The J gene is TRBJ2-5, the V gene TRBV28, with D perhaps TRBD2 (6 bases). In germline, CDR1 is MDHEN, CDR2 SYDVKM. The CDR3 consists of 15 residues. The V gene lost 2 bases and the J gene lost 1 base, with 11 bases spanning the gap. CDR3 region: CASSLPGSPQETQYF. Here the CDR3 DNA reads TGTGCCAGCAGTTTACCCGGGAGCCCCCAAGAGACCCAGTACTTC.

The chain links TRBV30 to TRBJ1-3; TRBD1 agrees at 8 bases. Trimming cost V 6 bases and J 0 bases; bases outside gene matches: 4. The germline CDR1 and CDR2 sequences are GTSNPN and SVGIG (reference sequence). CDR3 size: 14 residues. The CDR3, as DNA: TGTGCCTGCCGACAGGGGAGCTCTGGAAACACCATATATTTT. As protein: CACRQGSSGNTIYF. Variable domain in full (rest from reference TRBV30 and TRBJ1-3): SQTIHQWPATLVQPVGSPLSLECTVEGTSNPNLYWYRQAAGRGLQLLFYSVGIGQISSEVPQNLSASRPQDRQFILSSKKLLLSDSGFYLCACRQGSSGNTIYFGEGSWLTVV.

For the CDR3, the DNA is TGCGCCAGCAGTGTTGCAGGCGCTAATGAAAAACTGTTTTTT. Its protein is CASSVAGANEKLFF. J is TRBJ1-4 and V is TRBV10-2; D remains unclear. The CDR3 consists of 14 residues. Germline values: CDR1 WSHSY, CDR2 SAAADI. V lost 4 bases and J lost 3, with 9 bases in between.

This chain uses TRBV7-2 with TRBJ2-5; D perhaps matches TRBD1 (6 bases). This CDR3 is 15 amino acids long. Germline CDR1 reads SGHTA; CDR2 reads FQGNSA. V lost 1 base to trimming and J lost 0 bases, with 9 bases between them. This CDR3 is CASSLVAGDQETQYF. CDR3 nucleotides: TGTGCCAGCAGCTTAGTCGCAGGGGACCAAGAGACCCAGTACTTC.

The chain joins TRBV24-1 to TRBJ2-7, with 10 bases identical to TRBD1. V dropped 11 bases and J dropped 3; count of bases not matched to a gene: 6. Germline V gives CDR1 KGHDR, CDR2 SFDVKD. The length of the CDR3 is 13 residues. This CDR3 reads CARGDRGLYEQYF. The CDR3 DNA reads TGTGCCAGGGGGGACAGGGGCCTCTACGAGCAGTACTTC.

The V gene is TRBV9, the J gene TRBJ1-2, with a tentative D call TRBD1 (5 bases). The CDR3 covers 15 residues. The germline V gene encodes CDR1 SGDLS and CDR2 YYNGEE. Trimming stripped 0 bases from V and 3 bases from J, with 12 bases between. CDR3 in amino acids: CASSVGDYADYGYTF. CDR3 DNA: TGTGCCAGCAGCGTAGGGGACTATGCGGACTATGGCTACACCTTC. Full variable domain (rest looked up from reference TRBV9 and TRBJ1-2): DSGVTQTPKHLITATGQRVTLRCSPRSGDLSVYWYQQSLDQGLQFLIQYYNGEERAKGNILERFSAQQFPDLHSELNLSSLELGDSALYFCASSVGDYADYGYTFGSGTRLTVV.